These 22 T cell receptor beta chains were all obtained from the same sample, sequenced in a study of CD8+ T cells in alopecia areata. Reverse transcribed after extraction, RNA yielded cDNA as the sequencing template. Libraries were prepared by immunoSEQ multiplex PCR; TCRdb keeps only in-frame clonotypes and omits some of them. Here the sample spans about 100,000 clones, about three fifths being singletons. Treatment noted: oral pan-JAK inhibitor, 5-10 mg twice daily. The material was CD8+ T cells sorted from blood, obtained at approximately week 56, from a patient treated with tofacitinib. The receptors originated from a human donor with alopecia areata.

The rearrangement links TRBV5-6 to TRBJ2-7; perhaps TRBD1 as D (6 bases). This CDR3 has 14 amino acids. Germline V lookup: CDR1 SGHDT, CDR2 YYEEEE. With 5 bases removed from V and 0 bases from J, the gap between germline ends came to 12 bases. The CDR3 spells CASRGTKASYEQYF. In DNA, the CDR3 is TGTGCCAGCAGAGGGACAAAGGCCTCCTACGAGCAGTACTTC.

The count of this clone is one. The chain couples TRBV9 to TRBJ1-4, with 7 bases lining up with TRBD1. J lost 5 bases, V lost 1 base, and 5 bases had no gene match. The CDR3 has 15 amino acids. From germline, CDR1 is SGDLS and CDR2 YYNGEE. The chain's CDR3 is CASSVRTGLNEKLFF. The CDR3 DNA sequence: TGTGCCAGCAGCGTAAGGACAGGTCTAAATGAAAAACTGTTTTTT.

The genes are TRBV11-2 and TRBJ2-7, with D perhaps matching TRBD1 or TRBD2 (5 bases each). This CDR3 comprises 14 residues. V shed 1 base and J shed 3 bases, with 10 bases lying between them. CDR1 is SGHAT, CDR2 FQNNGV, per germline. This CDR3 reads CASSLGLGDYEQYF. The CDR3 nucleotides read TGTGCCAGCAGCTTAGGTCTGGGGGACTACGAGCAGTACTTC.

V is TRBV19 and J is TRBJ1-5; no firm D call. Germline lookup yields CDR1 LNHDA and CDR2 SQIVND (reference sequence). V lost 9 bases, J lost 2 bases, and 8 bases lay in between. The CDR3 has 12 residues. DNA for the CDR3: TGTGCCAGCGGCCGGGGCAATCAGCCCCAGCATTTT. Translation gives CASGRGNQPQHF.

The chain combines TRBV30 with TRBJ1-6; D gene unclear. The V and J ends lost 1 base and 3 bases respectively, with 7 bases between them. There are 14 residues in the CDR3. Germline assignment: CDR1 GTSNPN and CDR2 SVGIG (reference sequence). CDR3 sequence: CAWSEDRYNSPLHF. CDR3 coding DNA: TGTGCCTGGAGTGAGGACCGCTATAATTCACCCCTCCACTTT.

Here the CDR3 reads CASSPPGGGYTF. CDR3 coding DNA: TGTGCCAGCAGCCCCCCGGGGGGGGGCTACACCTTC. The chain recombines TRBV27 with TRBJ1-2; D is perhaps TRBD1 (5 bases). The V gene's germline CDR1 is MNHEY and CDR2 SMNVEV (reference sequence). The V gene lost 6 bases and the J gene lost 8 bases, with 13 bases spanning the gap. The CDR3 is made up of 12 amino acids.

This chain's CDR3 is CASRPGTGILQETQYF. The CDR3 DNA reads TGTGCCAGCAGGCCCGGGACAGGGATACTCCAAGAGACCCAGTACTTC. The genes are TRBV7-9 and TRBJ2-5; 9 nucleotides line up with TRBD1. Looked up from germline, CDR1 is SEHNR and CDR2 is FQNEAQ (reference sequence). The ends lost 6 bases at V and 1 base at J; junction bases unmatched: 9. The CDR3 extends over 16 amino acids. Variable domain in full (rest from reference TRBV7-9 and TRBJ2-5): DTGVSQNPRHKITKRGQNVTFRCDPISEHNRLYWYRQTLGQGPEFLTYFQNEAQLEKSRLLSDRFSAERPKGSFSTLEIQRTEQGDSAMYLCASRPGTGILQETQYFGPGTRLLVL.

This chain links TRBV27 with TRBJ1-1, with D perhaps TRBD1 (5 bases). CDR1 and CDR2 (germline): MNHEY, SMNVEV (reference sequence). The length of the CDR3 is 13 residues. Trimming shortened V by 3 bases and J by 1 base, and 6 bases separated the two germline ends. The CDR3 coding sequence is TGTGCCAGCAGTTTCGGACAGAACACTGAAGCTTTCTTT. Its protein product is CASSFGQNTEAFF.

V and J are TRBV15 and TRBJ2-2; no definite D call. V lost 2 bases and J 6 bases, leaving 4 bases between the germline ends. Germline CDR1 is LNHNV and CDR2 is YYDKDF (reference sequence). The CDR3 totals 12 residues. For the CDR3, the DNA is TGTGCCACCAGCAGACCCTCCGGGGAGCTGTTTTTT. It is translated as CATSRPSGELFF. The full variable domain, completed using reference TRBV15 and TRBJ2-2, is DAMVIQNPRYQVTQFGKPVTLSCSQTLNHNVMYWYQQKSSQAPKLLFHYYDKDFNNEADTPDNFQSRRPNTSFCFLDIRSPGLGDTAMYLCATSRPSGELFFGEGSRLTVL.

The chain joins TRBV10-3 to TRBJ2-7; D unclear. The germline gives CDR1 ENHRY, CDR2 SYGVKD. The CDR3 has 13 amino acids. Deletions cut 0 bases from V and 4 bases from J, with 7 bases between. The CDR3 loop is CAISESRTYEQYF. The CDR3 coding sequence is TGTGCCATCAGTGAGTCGCGAACGTACGAGCAGTACTTC.

This clone turned up a few times. This chain links TRBV6-4 with TRBJ2-3; tentative D call: TRBD2 (6 bases). The germline gives CDR1 MRHNA, CDR2 SNTAGT. Trimming pared 3 bases from V and 0 bases from J, leaving 13 bases between. The CDR3 loop spans 16 amino acids. CDR3 bases: TGTGCCAGCAGTGATCATGCGGGGACTAGCACAGATACGCAGTATTTT. Its protein is CASSDHAGTSTDTQYF.

The chain combines TRBV15 with TRBJ2-5; D gene unclear. V was clipped by 3 bases and J by 0 bases, with 8 bases between them. Germline V gene data show CDR1 as LNHNV and CDR2 as YYDKDF (reference sequence). The CDR3 runs to 14 residues. The CDR3 bases are TGTGCCACCAGCAGGAGGACGGACCAAGAGACCCAGTACTTC. Translation: CATSRRTDQETQYF.

The gene calls are TRBV7-9 and TRBJ2-7; possible D gene TRBD1, 6 bases. Germline lookup yields CDR1 SEHNR and CDR2 FQNEAQ (reference sequence). There are 14 residues in the CDR3. The V end lost 7 bases, the J end lost 4 bases, and 17 bases lay between the germline ends. The CDR3: CASTPTGQEYEQYF. The CDR3 coding sequence is TGTGCCAGCACGCCAACAGGGCAAGAGTACGAGCAGTACTTC.

V and J are TRBV6-1 and TRBJ2-7; 8 bases fit TRBD1. J was trimmed by 3 bases and V by 6 bases; bases with no gene match: 4. The CDR3 spans 13 residues. CDR1 and CDR2 (germline): MNHNS, SASEGT. The CDR3 nucleotides are TGTGCCAGCAGAGCCAGGGGGCTCTACGAGCAGTACTTC. It is translated as CASRARGLYEQYF.

V is TRBV7-9 and J is TRBJ2-7; 8 bases fit TRBD1. Germline assignment: CDR1 SEHNR and CDR2 FQNEAQ (reference sequence). This CDR3 comprises 14 residues. Trimming removed 6 bases from V and 6 bases from J; junction bases left unmatched: 10. The CDR3 sequence is CASRGDRWDFEQYF. CDR3 sequence (DNA): TGTGCCAGCAGGGGGGACAGGTGGGACTTCGAGCAGTACTTC.

The rearrangement uses TRBV6-1 and TRBJ1-2; D uncertain. The germline V gene has CDR1 MNHNS and CDR2 SASEGT. The CDR3 length is 15 residues. The germline V and J ends were trimmed by 6 bases and 3 bases, with 17 bases remaining between them. CDR3 bases: TGTGCCAGCAGCCCGGTGAGGCCTTCGGACTATGGCTACACCTTC. Protein: CASSPVRPSDYGYTF.

The chain recombines TRBV5-6 with TRBJ2-5, with 7 bases fitting TRBD2. Germline V gene data show CDR1 as SGHDT and CDR2 as YYEEEE. The V segment lost 2 bases and the J segment 5 bases; nucleotides outside the gene matches: 6. This CDR3 contains 14 residues. The CDR3: CASSFLAAGETQYF. The CDR3 nucleotides are TGTGCCAGCAGCTTCCTAGCGGCGGGGGAGACCCAGTACTTC.

The chain links TRBV15 to TRBJ1-5, with a weak D call TRBD1 (5 bases). Between the trimmed V and J ends, which lost 3 bases and 8 bases, there was a span of 17 bases. Germline lookup yields CDR1 LNHNV and CDR2 YYDKDF (reference sequence). CDR3 length: 15 residues. The DNA of the CDR3 is TGTGCCACCAGCAGGTATGATCAGGGTGGCGAGCCCCAGCATTTT. It specifies CATSRYDQGGEPQHF.

This clone has just a few counts. The V gene is TRBV14, the J gene TRBJ2-5; possibly TRBD1 for D (5 bases). The CDR3 runs 17 residues. The V end lost 4 bases, the J end lost 0 bases, and 18 bases lay between the germline ends. Germline values: CDR1 SGHDN, CDR2 FVKESK. CDR3 region: CASSPERQGWYQETQYF. The CDR3 nucleotides are TGTGCCAGCAGCCCCGAGAGGCAGGGCTGGTACCAAGAGACCCAGTACTTC.

This clone was counted a single time. The gene calls are TRBV19 and TRBJ1-1; tentative D call: TRBD1 (6 bases). The CDR3 is 13 amino acids. V was clipped by 7 bases and J by 7 bases, with 16 bases between them. CDR1 and CDR2 from the germline V gene are LNHDA and SQIVND (reference sequence). This CDR3 reads CASTGGRVDEAFF. The CDR3, as DNA: TGTGCCAGTACCGGGGGGCGGGTTGATGAAGCTTTCTTT.

V usage is TRBV5-1 and J usage is TRBJ2-7; D is uncertain. The germline V and J ends were trimmed by 1 base and 4 bases, with 9 bases remaining between them. CDR1 and CDR2 (germline): SGHRS, YFSETQ. The CDR3 has 13 residues. The CDR3 is CASSLSHPYEQYF. In nucleotides, the CDR3 is TGCGCCAGCAGCTTGTCACATCCTTACGAGCAGTACTTC.

The chain employs TRBV27 and TRBJ1-2, with D possibly matching TRBD1 (6 bases). The CDR3 spans 14 residues. The germline CDR1 and CDR2 sequences are MNHEY and SMNVEV (reference sequence). V was cut by 10 bases and J by 4 bases, with 19 bases left in between. CDR3 residues: CATKQGSTFYGYTF. CDR3 nucleotides: TGTGCCACCAAACAGGGCTCAACCTTCTATGGCTACACCTTC.